This T cell receptor (beta chain) was sequenced in a study of CD8 T cells in ankylosing spondylitis. Overall study results and limits: CD8+ by phenotype, disease-linked clones were relatively rare in peripheral blood. A number of the motif variants had already been described in reactive arthritis synovial fluid and blood. Apparently characteristic of ankylosing spondylitis blood was a TCR beta motif (about 8 highly homologous variants).

This clonotype occurred a few times. What it binds is not known. Quantitative molecular-barcoded 5'-RACE generated the TCR beta libraries. TCRdb used MiXCR to reprocess the 5' RACE reads, holding one entry per CDR3 protein. The profile covers about 160,000 distinct CDR3 sequences, with around 18% appearing a single time and approximately 7.8% taken by the ten largest. The germline V and J ends were trimmed by 4 bases and 1 base, with 8 bases remaining between them. There are 14 residues in the CDR3. The specimen sequenced was blood, either unsorted or a sorted T cell fraction (not recorded which). The chain couples TRBV12-3 or TRBV12-4 to TRBJ1-5; D is unclear. The TCR comes from a male donor with ankylosing spondylitis or in good health (not recorded which). Here the CDR3 DNA reads TGTGCCAGCAGTTCTCGGGTGAGCAATCAGCCCCAGCATTTT. The encoded protein is CASSSRVSNQPQHF.